Listed below are T cell receptor beta chains from one sample, sequenced in a study of blood T cells in healthy people across ages. TCRdb fed the 5' RACE reads into MiXCR, producing one record per CDR3 protein. The top ten clones hold 18% of a sample with 920,000 or so distinct CDR3 sequences, over 35% of them seen once. Material: blood. The source is a woman aged 55-69 years in good health. Both conserved end residues are part of each CDR3. The D gene is left open where the match is weak. Some rows mark clone size as missing; the rest say once, few, many or name a class of expanded clone.

j_call: TRBJ2-5; d_call: TRBD2; v_call: TRBV20-1; cdr3_length: 15; clone_size: few; cdr3_nt: TGCAGTGCTCAGGGACTAGCGCATTCCGAGGGGGACCAGTACTTC; cdr3_aa: CSAQGLAHSEGDQYF
j_call: TRBJ2-7; d_call: -; v_call: TRBV7-2; cdr3_length: 15; clone_size: -; cdr3_nt: TGTGCCAGCAGCTTAGCTGGCGCGAGCTCCTACGAGCAGTACTTC; cdr3_aa: CASSLAGASSYEQYF
j_call: TRBJ2-5; d_call: -; v_call: TRBV20-1; cdr3_length: 15; clone_size: few; cdr3_nt: TGCAGTGCTAGAGTTTTTCGGCAGTTTCAAGAGACCCAGTACTTC; cdr3_aa: CSARVFRQFQETQYF
j_call: TRBJ2-1; d_call: TRBD1; v_call: TRBV5-6; cdr3_length: 14; clone_size: -; cdr3_nt: TGTGCCAGCAGCTTACGGGACAGGTACAATGAGCAGTTCTTC; cdr3_aa: CASSLRDRYNEQFF
j_call: TRBJ2-3; d_call: TRBD1; v_call: TRBV5-5; cdr3_length: 17; clone_size: -; cdr3_nt: TGTGCCAGCAGCTTAGGAACCGGGACAGGGGAAGAGGGTACGCAGTATTTT; cdr3_aa: CASSLGTGTGEEGTQYF
j_call: TRBJ2-1; d_call: -; v_call: TRBV3-1; cdr3_length: 12; clone_size: -; cdr3_nt: TGTGCCAGCAGCCAACACTACAATGAGCAGTTCTTC; cdr3_aa: CASSQHYNEQFF
j_call: TRBJ2-4; d_call: -; v_call: TRBV18; cdr3_length: 12; clone_size: -; cdr3_nt: TGTGCCAGCCCATCCCCGATGTGGGGGCAGTACTTC; cdr3_aa: CASPSPMWGQYF
j_call: TRBJ1-2; d_call: -; v_call: TRBV30; cdr3_length: 14; clone_size: -; cdr3_nt: TGTGCCTGGAGTGTAGCAGGGGCTAACTATGGCTACACCTTC; cdr3_aa: CAWSVAGANYGYTF
j_call: TRBJ2-6; d_call: TRBD1; v_call: TRBV7-9; cdr3_length: 20; clone_size: few; cdr3_nt: TGTGCCAGCAGCTTAGCTTTCGGGACAGGGCTCGACTCTGGGGCCAACGTCCTGACTTTC; cdr3_aa: CASSLAFGTGLDSGANVLTF
j_call: TRBJ2-1; d_call: -; v_call: TRBV29-1; cdr3_length: 11; clone_size: -; cdr3_nt: TGCAGCGGCTTTGGGGGCCATGAGCAGTTCTTC; cdr3_aa: CSGFGGHEQFF
j_call: TRBJ2-7; d_call: -; v_call: TRBV10-3; cdr3_length: 14; clone_size: -; cdr3_nt: TGTGCCATCAGTGAGGTAGGGGGATCGTTCGGGCAGTACTTC; cdr3_aa: CAISEVGGSFGQYF
j_call: TRBJ2-5; d_call: -; v_call: TRBV12-3/TRBV12-4; cdr3_length: 16; clone_size: -; cdr3_nt: TGTGCCAGCTCCGCCAGGGGGGCCGGGATTAAAGAGACCCAGTACTTC; cdr3_aa: CASSARGAGIKETQYF
j_call: TRBJ2-7; d_call: TRBD1; v_call: TRBV7-2; cdr3_length: 19; clone_size: -; cdr3_nt: TGTGCCAGCAGCCCGTGGGACAGTCCGACAGTTAGCTCCTACAATGAGCAGTACTTC; cdr3_aa: CASSPWDSPTVSSYNEQYF
j_call: TRBJ2-3; d_call: -; v_call: TRBV6-5; cdr3_length: 13; clone_size: -; cdr3_nt: TGTGCCAGCGCGTTAGGGAGCACAGATACGCAGTATTTT; cdr3_aa: CASALGSTDTQYF
j_call: TRBJ2-7; d_call: -; v_call: TRBV7-9; cdr3_length: 17; clone_size: few; cdr3_nt: TGTGCCAGCAGCAGACGTTCTAGCACCGAGGGGGCCTACGAGCAGTACTTC; cdr3_aa: CASSRRSSTEGAYEQYF
j_call: TRBJ2-7; d_call: TRBD2; v_call: TRBV11-2; cdr3_length: 15; clone_size: once; cdr3_nt: TGTGCCAGCAGCCTCGGGACTAAACCTTCTCTCGAGCAGTACTTC; cdr3_aa: CASSLGTKPSLEQYF
j_call: TRBJ2-7; d_call: TRBD2; v_call: TRBV7-9; cdr3_length: 14; clone_size: few; cdr3_nt: TGTGCCAGCATGACTAGCGGTTTATCCTACGAGCAGTACTTC; cdr3_aa: CASMTSGLSYEQYF
j_call: TRBJ2-1; d_call: -; v_call: TRBV30; cdr3_length: 11; clone_size: -; cdr3_nt: TGTGCCTGGAGAAGTAGGGGCGAGCAGTTCTTC; cdr3_aa: CAWRSRGEQFF
j_call: TRBJ2-3; d_call: -; v_call: TRBV3-1; cdr3_length: 16; clone_size: -; cdr3_nt: TGTGCCAGCAGCCAAGGTGCCGGGAGCAACACAGATACGCAGTATTTT; cdr3_aa: CASSQGAGSNTDTQYF
j_call: TRBJ2-3; d_call: TRBD2; v_call: TRBV7-3; cdr3_length: 15; clone_size: few; cdr3_nt: TGTGCCAGCAGCATACCGGGACTAGACACAGATACGCAGTATTTT; cdr3_aa: CASSIPGLDTDTQYF
j_call: TRBJ2-5; d_call: -; v_call: TRBV7-9; cdr3_length: 15; clone_size: few; cdr3_nt: TGTGCCAGCAGCTTCGCAGGAGGCGTTCAAGAGACCCAGTACTTC; cdr3_aa: CASSFAGGVQETQYF
j_call: TRBJ2-3; d_call: -; v_call: TRBV20-1; cdr3_length: 14; clone_size: -; cdr3_nt: TGCAGTGCTAAAACAAGAACCGGGGGAGGTACGCAGTATTTT; cdr3_aa: CSAKTRTGGGTQYF
j_call: TRBJ2-4; d_call: TRBD1; v_call: TRBV29-1; cdr3_length: 12; clone_size: many; cdr3_nt: TGCAGCGCCGAGGACAGGGTAAACATTCAGTACTTC; cdr3_aa: CSAEDRVNIQYF
j_call: TRBJ2-1; d_call: TRBD2; v_call: TRBV5-1; cdr3_length: 18; clone_size: -; cdr3_nt: TGCGCCAGCAGCGTGATGCTATTGGGACTAGCGGACTACAATGAGCAGTTCTTC; cdr3_aa: CASSVMLLGLADYNEQFF
j_call: TRBJ1-1; d_call: -; v_call: TRBV20-1; cdr3_length: 13; clone_size: -; cdr3_nt: TGCAGTGCTAGAGATCTGGTGAACACTGAAGCTTTCTTT; cdr3_aa: CSARDLVNTEAFF
j_call: TRBJ2-7; d_call: TRBD1; v_call: TRBV27; cdr3_length: 14; clone_size: few; cdr3_nt: TGTGCCAGCAGCACGACAGGGGGTCCCTACGAGCAGTACTTC; cdr3_aa: CASSTTGGPYEQYF
j_call: TRBJ2-3; d_call: TRBD2; v_call: TRBV3-1; cdr3_length: 15; clone_size: few; cdr3_nt: TGTGCCAGCAGCCAAGATGGTCTAGCGGAGGATACGCAGTATTTT; cdr3_aa: CASSQDGLAEDTQYF
j_call: TRBJ2-7; d_call: TRBD2; v_call: TRBV6-1; cdr3_length: 17; clone_size: -; cdr3_nt: TGTGCCAGCAGTCGGACTAGCGTCTTTGGTGTTTCTGACGAGCAGTACTTC; cdr3_aa: CASSRTSVFGVSDEQYF
j_call: TRBJ2-7; d_call: -; v_call: TRBV6-2/TRBV6-3; cdr3_length: 14; clone_size: many; cdr3_nt: TGTGCCAGCAGTTACCGACTAAACGACTACGAGCAGTACTTC; cdr3_aa: CASSYRLNDYEQYF
j_call: TRBJ2-7; d_call: TRBD1; v_call: TRBV10-3; cdr3_length: 12; clone_size: few; cdr3_nt: TGTGCCATCACTCTTGGACAGGGGTGGCAGTACTTC; cdr3_aa: CAITLGQGWQYF
j_call: TRBJ2-7; d_call: -; v_call: TRBV5-1; cdr3_length: 14; clone_size: -; cdr3_nt: TGCGCCAGCAGGATCCCGGGCCAGACATACGAGCAGTACTTC; cdr3_aa: CASRIPGQTYEQYF
j_call: TRBJ2-7; d_call: -; v_call: TRBV6-1; cdr3_length: 15; clone_size: few; cdr3_nt: TGTGCCAGCAGTGAATGGCAGGAATACTCCTACGAGCAGTACTTC; cdr3_aa: CASSEWQEYSYEQYF
j_call: TRBJ1-5; d_call: -; v_call: TRBV27; cdr3_length: 15; clone_size: -; cdr3_nt: TGTGCCAGCAGGCCTAACGCAGGGTTCAATCAGCCCCAGCATTTT; cdr3_aa: CASRPNAGFNQPQHF
j_call: TRBJ2-7; d_call: TRBD1; v_call: TRBV28; cdr3_length: 17; clone_size: -; cdr3_nt: TGTGCCAGCAGTCCCCACGGACAGGCCCTGAGGACCTACGAGCAGTACTTC; cdr3_aa: CASSPHGQALRTYEQYF
j_call: TRBJ2-7; d_call: -; v_call: TRBV6-5; cdr3_length: 16; clone_size: -; cdr3_nt: TGTGCCAGCAGAGCCGATAAGGACAGATTCTCCTACGAGCAGTACTTC; cdr3_aa: CASRADKDRFSYEQYF
j_call: TRBJ1-2; d_call: -; v_call: TRBV7-8; cdr3_length: 14; clone_size: -; cdr3_nt: TGTGCCAGCAGCTTAGCCGAGTTGGGGAGCGGCTACACCTTC; cdr3_aa: CASSLAELGSGYTF
j_call: TRBJ2-6; d_call: -; v_call: TRBV5-5; cdr3_length: 15; clone_size: -; cdr3_nt: TGTGCCAGCATCCGCCTCCTCTCTGGGGCCAACGTCCTGACTTTC; cdr3_aa: CASIRLLSGANVLTF
j_call: TRBJ2-1; d_call: -; v_call: TRBV12-3/TRBV12-4; cdr3_length: 14; clone_size: few; cdr3_nt: TGTGCCAGCGGGCCCTCTTTAGCGGAGACTTCTTGGTTCTTC; cdr3_aa: CASGPSLAETSWFF
j_call: TRBJ2-3; d_call: -; v_call: TRBV7-8; cdr3_length: 18; clone_size: -; cdr3_nt: TGTGCCAGCAGCTTAGAATTCATGGCGGGCACGAGAGCAGATACGCAGTATTTT; cdr3_aa: CASSLEFMAGTRADTQYF
j_call: TRBJ2-1; d_call: TRBD2; v_call: TRBV6-6; cdr3_length: 11; clone_size: once; cdr3_nt: TGTGCCAGCAGTTCCCGGGGGGGCCAGTTCTTC; cdr3_aa: CASSSRGGQFF
j_call: TRBJ1-2; d_call: -; v_call: TRBV15; cdr3_length: 13; clone_size: few; cdr3_nt: TGTGCCACCAGCAGAGATGGAGGGAGTGGCTACACCTTC; cdr3_aa: CATSRDGGSGYTF
j_call: TRBJ2-7; d_call: TRBD2; v_call: TRBV11-3; cdr3_length: 21; clone_size: few; cdr3_nt: TGTGCCAGCAGCTCCCCATCGACGGCGGCGGTTGTGTTAGCGGGATCCTACGAGCAGTACTTC; cdr3_aa: CASSSPSTAAVVLAGSYEQYF
j_call: TRBJ2-5; d_call: TRBD2; v_call: TRBV27; cdr3_length: 17; clone_size: -; cdr3_nt: TGTGCCAGCAGTTTATCGGGCCTAGCGGAGTTCCAAGAGACCCAGTACTTC; cdr3_aa: CASSLSGLAEFQETQYF
j_call: TRBJ2-1; d_call: TRBD2; v_call: TRBV6-5; cdr3_length: 18; clone_size: -; cdr3_nt: TGTGCCAGCAGTTACTTAGCCGGACTAGCGGGAAAGGACAATGAGCAGTTCTTC; cdr3_aa: CASSYLAGLAGKDNEQFF
j_call: TRBJ1-2; d_call: -; v_call: TRBV29-1; cdr3_length: 14; clone_size: -; cdr3_nt: TGCAGCGTTGAGGCCCGGGGACGGCCCTATGGCTACACCTTC; cdr3_aa: CSVEARGRPYGYTF
j_call: TRBJ2-7; d_call: -; v_call: TRBV3-1; cdr3_length: 13; clone_size: -; cdr3_nt: TGTGCCAGCAGCCAAGATGGCGAGTCTGAGCAGTACTTC; cdr3_aa: CASSQDGESEQYF
j_call: TRBJ2-2; d_call: TRBD2; v_call: TRBV5-1; cdr3_length: 16; clone_size: -; cdr3_nt: TGCGCCAGCAGCGTTAGCGGGAGGGGGAACACCGGGGAGCTGTTTTTT; cdr3_aa: CASSVSGRGNTGELFF
j_call: TRBJ2-1; d_call: TRBD2; v_call: TRBV7-3; cdr3_length: 12; clone_size: -; cdr3_nt: TGTGCCAGCAGCCCCACGGGGGGGGAGCAGTTCTTC; cdr3_aa: CASSPTGGEQFF
j_call: TRBJ2-7; d_call: -; v_call: TRBV27; cdr3_length: 13; clone_size: many; cdr3_nt: TGTGCAAGCAGTTCCTCAATACTCCGGGAGCAGTACTTC; cdr3_aa: CASSSSILREQYF